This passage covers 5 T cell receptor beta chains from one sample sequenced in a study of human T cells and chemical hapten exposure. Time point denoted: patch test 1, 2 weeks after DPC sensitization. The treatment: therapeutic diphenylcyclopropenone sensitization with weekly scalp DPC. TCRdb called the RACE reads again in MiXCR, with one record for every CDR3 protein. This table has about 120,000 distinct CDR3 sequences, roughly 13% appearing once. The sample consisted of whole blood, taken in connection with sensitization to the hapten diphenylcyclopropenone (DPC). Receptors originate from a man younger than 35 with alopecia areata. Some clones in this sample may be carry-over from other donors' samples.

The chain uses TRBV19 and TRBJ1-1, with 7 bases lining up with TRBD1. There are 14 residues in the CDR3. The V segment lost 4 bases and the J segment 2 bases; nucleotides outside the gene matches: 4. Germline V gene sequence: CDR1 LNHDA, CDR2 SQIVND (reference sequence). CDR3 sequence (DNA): TGTGCCAGTAGTACCAGGGGGATAAACACTGAAGCTTTCTTT. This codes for CASSTRGINTEAFF.

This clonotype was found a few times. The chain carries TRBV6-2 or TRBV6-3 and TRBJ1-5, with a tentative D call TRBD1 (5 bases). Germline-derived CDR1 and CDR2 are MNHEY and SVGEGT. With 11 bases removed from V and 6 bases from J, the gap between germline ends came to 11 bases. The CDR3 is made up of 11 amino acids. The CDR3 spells CAGGMTQPQHF. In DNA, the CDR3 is TGTGCCGGGGGGATGACTCAGCCCCAGCATTTT.

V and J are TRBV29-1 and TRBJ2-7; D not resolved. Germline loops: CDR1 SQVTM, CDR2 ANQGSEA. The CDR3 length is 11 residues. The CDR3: CSVVISNEQHV. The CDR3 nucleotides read TGCAGCGTTGTTATCAGTAACGAGCAGCACGTC.

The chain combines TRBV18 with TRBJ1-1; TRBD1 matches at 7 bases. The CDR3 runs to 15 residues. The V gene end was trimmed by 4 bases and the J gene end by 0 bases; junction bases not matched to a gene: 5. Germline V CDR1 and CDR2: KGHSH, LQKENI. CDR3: CASSQSQGLNTEAFF. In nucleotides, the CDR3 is TGTGCCAGCTCACAATCACAGGGGTTGAACACTGAAGCTTTCTTT.

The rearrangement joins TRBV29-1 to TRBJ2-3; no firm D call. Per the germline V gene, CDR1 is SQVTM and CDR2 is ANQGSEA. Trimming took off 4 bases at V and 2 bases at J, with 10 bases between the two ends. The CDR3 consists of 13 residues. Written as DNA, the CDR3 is TGCAGCGTTGTATCAGTGTTCACAGATACGCAGTATTTT. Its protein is CSVVSVFTDTQYF.